In this sample, the clone carrying this T cell receptor beta chain turned up once. In germline, CDR1 is LGHDT, CDR2 YNNKEL (reference sequence). The CDR3 is made up of 16 amino acids. V lost 8 bases and J lost 7; bases outside the gene matches: 12. This record comes from a study of blood T cell repertoires in COVID-19. Turning to the study itself: The United States, Italy and Spain were the sources of the acute and convalescent COVID-19 samples.

In the authors' workflow: Estimation of nucleated cell counts was performed using reference gene primer amplification. The assay was immunoSEQ multiplex PCR, and TCRdb's table has in-frame clones only and misses some. The V and J calls and clone size come from that table; D and trimming were worked out from the DNA. Of more than 200,000 clones in the sample, approximately 86% are singletons; the top ten hold over 4%. Sequencing was performed on peripheral blood. This rearrangement joins TRBV3-1 (or the pseudogene TRBV3-2) to TRBJ2-1; 12 bases align to TRBD1. This receptor was taken from a woman in her sixties or seventies with COVID-19, enrolled during active disease. As DNA, the CDR3 is TGTGCCAGCGTCGACCGGGACAGGGGGCATATAAATGAGCAGTTCTTC. This translates into CASVDRDRGHINEQFF.